These 3 T cell receptor beta chains originate from one sample sequenced in a study of T-cell reconstitution after alpha-beta-depleted transplantation in children. Unique molecular identifiers were used in preparing the TCRbeta library. TCRdb itself ran the PCR reads through MiXCR, one entry per CDR3 protein. The sample carries fewer than 550,000 distinct CDR3 sequences, over 10% recorded once. The input for sequencing was PBMCs, mostly from graft donor cells, taken 180 days after TCRalphabeta/CD19-depleted stem cell transplant. The receptors here all came from a female patient aged 2-9 years who had a stem cell transplant for aplastic anemia, so the T cells may come from the graft donor.

The chain is built from TRBV4-3 and TRBJ2-1; TRBD1 might be the D (5 bases). With 1 base removed from V and 6 bases from J, the gap between germline ends came to 19 bases. The CDR3 length is 17 residues. Germline CDR1 LGHNA, CDR2 YSLEER. As DNA, the CDR3 is TGCGCCAGCAGCCAAGTTTTTGACAGACCACTAAGCAATGAGCAGTTCTTC. This translates into CASSQVFDRPLSNEQFF.

In its sample, this clonotype was seen a few times. The chain links TRBV24-1 to TRBJ2-1; D unclear. The germline V gene has CDR1 KGHDR and CDR2 SFDVKD. V was pared by 3 bases and J by 8 bases, with 13 bases between. The CDR3 extends over 14 amino acids. CDR3 nucleotide sequence: TGTGCCACCAGTGATCCTCACAACCCATATGAGCAGTTCTTC. This gives the protein CATSDPHNPYEQFF.

In this sample, this clonotype turned up many times. The genes are TRBV9 and TRBJ2-3, with 7 bases that match TRBD2. The CDR3 has 16 amino acids. CDR1 and CDR2 (germline): SGDLS, YYNGEE. V lost 0 bases, J lost 2 bases, and 6 bases stayed unmatched. The CDR3, as DNA: TGTGCCAGCAGCGTAGGTGGGAGGGTCTCCACAGATACGCAGTATTTT. Translated: CASSVGGRVSTDTQYF.